A single sample is the source of the 8 T cell receptor beta chains below, sequenced in a study of CD8+ T cells in alopecia areata. Treatment of the sample: oral pan-JAK inhibitor, 5-10 mg twice daily. After isolation, RNA underwent reverse transcription to generate cDNA as the sequencing template. The assay was immunoSEQ multiplex PCR, and TCRdb's table has in-frame clones only and misses some. The sample has about 140,000 clones; 75% to 85% are singletons. The source material was CD8+ T cells sorted from blood, sampled at week 4, from a patient treated with tofacitinib. The receptor set was obtained from a human donor with alopecia areata.

V gene TRBV5-4 combines with J gene TRBJ2-1; TRBD1 agrees at 10 bases. Germline CDR1 and CDR2: SGHNT and YYREEE (reference sequence). The CDR3 has 15 amino acids. V dropped 0 bases and J dropped 9; count of bases not matched to a gene: 6. The CDR3 protein is CASSLGQGAWGEQFF. As DNA, the CDR3 is TGTGCCAGCAGCTTGGGACAGGGGGCTTGGGGTGAGCAGTTCTTC. Full variable domain (remainder filled in from reference TRBV5-4 and TRBJ2-1): ETGVTQSPTHLIKTRGQQVTLRCSSQSGHNTVSWYQQALGQGPQFIFQYYREEENGRGNFPPRFSGLQFPNYSSELNVNALELDDSALYLCASSLGQGAWGEQFFGPGTRLTVL.

The V call is TRBV19, the J call TRBJ1-5, with D uncertain. Germline assignment: CDR1 LNHDA and CDR2 SQIVND (reference sequence). Trimming removed 1 base from V and 0 bases from J, with 7 bases in between. This CDR3 has 15 residues. The CDR3 loop reads CASSIADYSNQPQHF. The CDR3 region has the DNA TGTGCCAGTAGTATAGCAGATTATAGCAATCAGCCCCAGCATTTT.

Note on this clone: The junction shows a germline mismatch at one end, possibly a read error. The same CDR3 can be traced to other DNA sequences in this sample. V usage is TRBV15 and J usage is TRBJ1-4; 9 bases fit TRBD1. CDR3 length: 15 residues. Germline-derived CDR1 and CDR2 are LNHNV and YYDKDF (reference sequence). In DNA, the CDR3 is TGTGCCACCAGCAGTGGGGACAGGGTGGATGAAAAGCTGTTTTTT. Translation: CATSSGDRVDEKLFF.

V is TRBV5-4 and J is TRBJ2-3; D gene ambiguous. Trimming pared 4 bases from V and 0 bases from J, leaving 12 bases between. The germline gives CDR1 SGHNT, CDR2 YYREEE (reference sequence). CDR3 length equals 15 residues. Here the CDR3 DNA reads TGTGCCAGCAGCCTAACAACTTCTAGCACAGATACGCAGTATTTT. Protein sequence: CASSLTTSSTDTQYF.

This clone was counted once. The rearrangement uses TRBV15 and TRBJ2-2, with 9 nucleotides matching TRBD1. V trimming: 3 bases; J trimming: 1 base; junction bases outside the gene matches: 3. Looked up from germline, CDR1 is LNHNV and CDR2 is YYDKDF (reference sequence). The CDR3 is 16 residues long. For the CDR3, the DNA is TGTGCCACCAGCAGCCGGGACAGGGTGAACACCGGGGAGCTGTTTTTT. It is translated as CATSSRDRVNTGELFF.

This clone was found a few times. The CDR3 region has the DNA TGTGCCAGCAGCCCGATTAGGGCCCCCGCAGATACGCAGTATTTT. It translates to CASSPIRAPADTQYF. The chain couples TRBV7-8 to TRBJ2-3; D is undetermined. V was shortened by 5 bases and J by 4 bases, with 16 bases between the two germline ends. This CDR3 contains 15 residues. Germline assignment: CDR1 SGHVS and CDR2 FQNEAQ.

The V gene is TRBV27, the J gene TRBJ2-7; possibly TRBD1 for D (6 bases). The germline gives CDR1 MNHEY, CDR2 SMNVEV (reference sequence). The CDR3 runs 13 residues. V lost 4 bases and J 0 bases, leaving 7 bases between the germline ends. CDR3 sequence (DNA): TGTGCCAGCAGTTGGGGGCACTCCTACGAGCAGTACTTC. This sequence encodes CASSWGHSYEQYF.

This sequence joins TRBV19 and TRBJ1-1; maybe TRBD1 (6 bases). The germline V gene has CDR1 LNHDA and CDR2 SQIVND (reference sequence). This CDR3 is 19 amino acids long. Trimming took off 5 bases at V and 0 bases at J, with 25 bases between the two ends. CDR3 sequence (DNA): TGTGCCAGTAGTCGTTACTGGGACACCCGGGTCTCTATGAACACTGAAGCTTTCTTT. Translation: CASSRYWDTRVSMNTEAFF.